These 8 T cell receptor beta chains were sequenced from one sample in a study of cytomegalovirus exposure and HLA in healthy donors. Method: immunoSEQ multiplex PCR; TCRdb's copy keeps in-frame clones and lacks some. The sample has under 200,000 clones, about 90% seen once; the top ten hold 3.5% to 4.5%. The material sequenced was PBMCs. The receptors originated from a man aged 18 to 29 in good health and CMV-seropositive.

V is TRBV19 and J is TRBJ1-5, with D perhaps TRBD1 (6 bases). The CDR3 runs to 14 residues. The germline V gene encodes CDR1 LNHDA and CDR2 SQIVND (reference sequence). The V gene lost 1 base and the J gene lost 5 bases, with 9 bases spanning the gap. For the CDR3, the DNA is TGTGCCAGTAGTATAGCAGGGGCCCATCAGCCCCAGCATTTT. Translating it yields CASSIAGAHQPQHF.

The rearrangement uses TRBV7-9 and TRBJ2-2; TRBD2 matches 10 bases. J was trimmed by 3 bases and V by 2 bases; bases with no gene match: 3. The germline CDR1 and CDR2 sequences are SEHNR and FQNEAQ (reference sequence). The CDR3 sequence is 16 residues long. CDR3 loop: CASSLLAGAYTGELFF. The CDR3 DNA sequence: TGTGCCAGCAGCTTACTAGCGGGAGCTTACACCGGGGAGCTGTTTTTT.

This chain connects TRBV5-6 to TRBJ1-2, with 8 bases matching TRBD1. The CDR3 extends over 14 amino acids. Per germline, CDR1 SGHDT and CDR2 YYEEEE. The junction had 5 bases not matched to a gene; V was cut back by 2 bases and J by 5 bases. This chain's CDR3 is CASSFQGTGYGYTF. CDR3 DNA sequence: TGTGCCAGCAGCTTTCAGGGGACAGGTTATGGCTACACCTTC.

The CDR3 DNA is TGTGCCAGTAGTATAACTTGGACTTCCTACGAGCAGTACTTC. Residues: CASSITWTSYEQYF. The chain employs TRBV19 and TRBJ2-7; D is possibly TRBD2 (5 bases). The germline V gene encodes CDR1 LNHDA and CDR2 SQIVND (reference sequence). V was shortened by 2 bases and J by 1 base, with 9 bases between the two germline ends. This CDR3 spans 14 amino acids.

This clone was observed a handful of times. A read error may account for a junction end that differs from germline. This chain links TRBV28 with TRBJ2-7; weak D call: TRBD2 (6 bases). Germline values: CDR1 MDHEN, CDR2 SYDVKM. This CDR3 is 12 amino acids long. CDR3 nucleotides: TGTGCCAGCACCCGGGACCAGACTAGATTACACTTC. Its translation is CASTRDQTRLHF.

V gene TRBV2 combines with J gene TRBJ1-1, with D tentatively TRBD1 (6 bases). Germline assignment: CDR1 SNHLY and CDR2 FYNNEI. V was clipped by 0 bases and J by 4 bases, with 9 bases between them. The CDR3 contains 14 residues. This CDR3 reads CASSEAGGGTEAFF. CDR3 sequence (DNA): TGTGCCAGCAGTGAAGCAGGGGGGGGCACTGAAGCTTTCTTT.

The chain links TRBV29-1 to TRBJ2-7; a possible D gene is TRBD1 (5 bases). This CDR3 comprises 13 residues. V lost 6 bases, J lost 2 bases, and 14 bases lay in between. Germline V gene sequence: CDR1 SQVTM, CDR2 ANQGSEA. The chain's CDR3 is CSVRAGAAYEQYF. In nucleotides, the CDR3 is TGCAGCGTCAGGGCTGGGGCTGCCTACGAGCAGTACTTC.

The count of this clone is one. The chain carries TRBV6-5 and TRBJ1-2; TRBD1 matches at 11 bases. The CDR3 runs 14 residues. The junction had 4 bases not matched to a gene; V was cut back by 4 bases and J by 6 bases. The germline CDR1 and CDR2 sequences are MNHEY and SVGAGI. The CDR3 sequence: CASSSQGQGDGYTF. The CDR3 DNA reads as TGTGCCAGCAGTTCCCAGGGACAGGGGGATGGCTACACCTTC.